This T cell receptor (beta chain) came from a study of PD-L1 blockade in urothelial cancer. TCRdb's copy holds only in-frame clones and misses some; the assay was immunoSEQ multiplex PCR. The repertoire holds about 82,000 clones, with more than 75% as singletons. Sequenced here: PBMCs, sampled around atezolizumab (anti-PD-L1) treatment. The TCR comes from a man aged 65 to 85 with urothelial cancer.

In DNA form, the CDR3 reads TGTGCCAGCAGCTTAGTTTGGGGCTCCGAGCAGTACTTC. Translating gives CASSLVWGSEQYF. The V and J genes are TRBV7-9 and TRBJ2-7; TRBD1 might be the D (5 bases). CDR1 and CDR2 (germline): SEHNR, FQNEAQ (reference sequence). The CDR3 has 13 amino acids. The V gene lost 1 base and the J gene lost 6 bases, with 10 bases spanning the gap.